This T cell receptor (beta chain) was identified in a study of blood T cells in healthy people across ages. Study-level results: Estimated diversity that came from one million T cells was considered an underestimate.

A J-beta primer mix and a sample-barcoded 5' primer were used in a second PCR of about 7 to 12 cycles. Each cDNA was tagged by a template-switch adaptor containing 12 random nucleotides. The yield of each sample was at least 2.5 million CDR3-containing paired-end reads. TCRdb reprocessed the 5' RACE reads via MiXCR and lists one record per CDR3 protein. Of about 700,000 distinct CDR3 sequences detected, less than 40% appear once; the ten largest clones hold less than 20%. This clonotype was counted between two and nine times. What it binds is not known. Trimming removed 6 bases from V and 6 bases from J, with 16 bases in between. Germline loops: CDR1 KGHDR, CDR2 SFDVKD. CDR3 length: 15 residues. The donors, healthy Caucasians from Russia, were aged roughly 6 to 90.

The sample was blood. The chain couples TRBV24-1 to TRBJ2-2, with D maybe TRBD2 (5 bases). The receptor was isolated from a woman aged 80 or older in good health. CDR3 DNA sequence: TGTGCCACCAGTCAAACGGGGAGTAAAGCCGGGGAGCTGTTTTTT. It specifies CATSQTGSKAGELFF.